This T cell receptor (beta chain) appears in the sequencing data of a study of human T cells and chemical hapten exposure (dated by TCRdb to the early 2020s). Regarding the research as a whole: For sensitization, 2% DPC in acetone was applied to an approximately 2 cm by approximately 2 cm area of upper inner arm skin. Throughout the study period of about 25 weeks, patients also received therapeutic DPC doses to the scalp every week. Patch testing was done on the upper back using Finn chambers containing 0.01% DPC, and results were scored after 6 days according to International Contact Dermatitis Research Group standards. Most of the patients in the cohort were female, and the cohort covered alopecia areata with under or over 50% scalp involvement, alopecia totalis and alopecia universalis. The libraries were sequenced as a pool, and the TCR yield per sample differed mostly because of small variations in library volumes within the pool. The study tracked peripheral blood TCR repertoire changes in vivo during primary and secondary sensitization to the hapten diphenylcyclopropenone (DPC) in alopecia patients. Blood was sampled from patients pre-sensitization (week 0) and at 2, 6 and about 24 weeks after DPC sensitization. For TCR sequencing, blood came from some 31 alopecia patients at anywhere from one to four time points (pre-sensitization, 2, 6 and 24 weeks).

Comments on this clonotype: Its antigen is unknown. One base away there is no much larger clone; base qualities are not given.

The library was built by means of RACE. The sample was run on a NextSeq 500. During library preparation, unique molecular identifiers were attached to individual cDNA molecules so that TCRs could be counted quantitatively and reproducibly. Both TCR alpha and TCR beta chains were sequenced from each blood RNA sample. The study's processing was this. A median of around 100,000 TCRs per sample was observed, with a range of 23,224 to 690,600. The Decombinator software suite was used to annotate V, J and CDR3 in the TCR reads. For the PS versus PT1 abundance plots, all samples were subsampled to the same number of TCRs (28,000). Expanded TCRs were defined as absent before sensitization and observed at least eight times at the 2-week time point. The public reads were reanalyzed by TCRdb: fastp trimming at Q25, MiXCR alignment, in-frame beta chains only. Every entry covers one CDR3 protein and lists the most common genes and DNA from its rows. None of the V and J calls come from the authors' own analysis; TCRdb made them. The sample data list over 70,000 distinct CDR3 sequences, and approximately 10% of these were observed just once. The ten largest clonotypes hold about 1% of the sample.

A distance of 19 bases separates the germline ends of V and J, which lose 8 bases and 5 bases respectively. For CDR1 and CDR2, the germline V gene lists MDHEN and SYDVKM. The CDR3 measures 14 amino acids from cysteine to phenylalanine. Just the 42-base CDR3 DNA is kept, in frame starting at base 1. Paper-wide results and their limitations: Alopecia, a presumed autoimmune disease, was present in all patients, so the immune response of the patients might differ from that of healthy individuals. DPC sensitization did not change the number of TCRs with a frequency above 1 in 1000, and there was no evidence of changes in global repertoire structure. Repeated subsampling changed both the strength of the expansion versus patch-test correlation and the threshold at which that correlation became significant. The number of PT1 expanded TCRs positively correlated with patch test score, significant at thresholds 8, 16 and 32 but not 4. Compared with pre-sensitization or healthy control sets, expanded TCRs formed significantly more large CDR3 similarity clusters, which is consistent with antigen-driven responses.

The label giving this sample's time point can be read as: patch test 3, about 24 weeks after DPC sensitization. The treatment or condition label, read with the paper, signifies: therapeutic diphenylcyclopropenone sensitization with weekly scalp DPC. At every patch-test visit, the blood draw took place before the patch test was put on. Eligible patients were aged 18 to 70, diagnosed with alopecia, deemed suitable for DPC therapy, and excluded if pregnant. Unfractionated whole blood was collected in Tempus Blood RNA tubes, and total RNA was extracted from that blood. Specimen: whole blood, collected in connection with sensitization to the hapten diphenylcyclopropenone (DPC). Recombination joined TRBV28 with TRBJ2-7, with the D call tentatively TRBD1 or TRBD2, each fitting 5 bases. This receptor was identified in a woman in her twenties or thirties with alopecia areata. Some clones in this sample may be carry-over from other donors' samples. The CDR3 loop reads CASSPGTRGDEQYF. The bases are TGTGCCAGCTCCCCCGGGACCCGCGGTGACGAGCAGTACTTC.